This T cell receptor (beta chain) stems from a study of beta chain features in type 1 diabetes. Study-level findings and limits: Across patients, naive, central memory and Treg TCRB repertoires exhibited apparently greater similarity than was observed across healthy donors. PCR could preferentially amplify shorter templates, alike in patients and controls. Type 1 diabetes patients showed a moderate but significant shortening of TCRB CDR3s in all four CD4+ subsets.

cDNA synthesis used the whole RNA isolate, giving expressed TCRB sequences. The data were produced by immunoSEQ multiplex PCR, yet TCRdb's version contains in-frame clones alone and is incomplete. The table includes about 700,000 clones, 10% to 15% detected once. The V gene lost 0 bases and the J gene lost 4 bases, with 10 bases spanning the gap. This CDR3 has 16 amino acids. Germline V gene lookup returns CDR1 LNHNV and CDR2 YYDKDF (reference sequence). Using CD45RO/CCR7/CD25/CD127/CD95/CD27, CD4+ naive, central memory, regulatory and stem cell-like memory cells were sorted. A few counts support this clone. Antigen specificity is unknown.

The receptor comes from a man between 18 and 29 years old with type 1 diabetes. Sequencing used naive CD4+ T cells from blood. The chain couples TRBV15 to TRBJ1-6, with D uncertain. The CDR3 coding sequence is TGTGCCACCAGCAGAGATTCAGGCCCTTATAATTCACCCCTCCACTTT. This encodes CATSRDSGPYNSPLHF.